This is a list of T cell receptor beta chains from one sample in a study of T cells in Graves' hyperthyroidism and ophthalmopathy. TCRdb re-analysed the multiplex PCR reads in MiXCR, keeping a single row per CDR3 protein. The repertoire holds 700,000 or so distinct CDR3 sequences, with approximately 15% as singletons. Material for sequencing was blood. The receptors here all came from a woman aged 45-65 years with Graves' ophthalmopathy. Both conserved end residues are part of each CDR3. A D gene is named only where the DNA matches it firmly. Not every row has a clone size; where given, it reads once, few, many or a size class.

abundance	d_gene	v_gene	j_gene	CDR3nt	CDR3aa
few	TRBD1	TRBV28	TRBJ2-2	TGTGCCAGCAGTCTACAGGGGGCCCCGAACACCGGGGAGCTGTTTTTT	CASSLQGAPNTGELFF
few	NA	TRBV6-1	TRBJ2-7	TGTGCCAGCAGAAACTCCGGGACTCACTACGAGCAGTACTTC	CASRNSGTHYEQYF
many	NA	TRBV12-3/TRBV12-4	TRBJ2-7	TGTGCCAGCAGAGTGGAGGACTCCTACGAGCAGTACTTC	CASRVEDSYEQYF
many	NA	TRBV13	TRBJ2-1	TGTGCCAGCAGCTTAGGCCTCGGAGCCTACAATGAGCAGTTCTTC	CASSLGLGAYNEQFF
many	NA	TRBV11-2	TRBJ2-7	TGTGCCAGCAGCTTTTTATTTGTGGGACTCTACGAGCAGTACTTC	CASSFLFVGLYEQYF
NA	NA	TRBV4-3	TRBJ2-6	TGCGCCAGCAGCCAAGACAGTATAGAGATCTCTGGGGCCAACGTCCTGACTTTC	CASSQDSIEISGANVLTF
many	NA	TRBV24-1	TRBJ2-2	TGTGCCACCAGTGATTCAGTGACGAACACCGGGGAGCTGTTTTTT	CATSDSVTNTGELFF
few	TRBD2	TRBV4-3	TRBJ2-2	TGCGCCAGCAGCCAGACTAGCGGGGCCGCCGGGGAGCTGTTTTTT	CASSQTSGAAGELFF
many	TRBD1	TRBV12-3/TRBV12-4	TRBJ2-7	TGTGCCAGCAGCCCAACTTGGTCGGACAGGGGGATTAACGAGCAGTACTTC	CASSPTWSDRGINEQYF
few	TRBD1	TRBV30	TRBJ2-1	TGTGCCTGGAGTGGACAGGGGGCCGGGGATGAGCAGTTCTTC	CAWSGQGAGDEQFF
many	TRBD2	TRBV5-1	TRBJ2-3	TGCGCCAGCAGCTTGGGGATAGCGGGAGAGACAGATACGCAGTATTTT	CASSLGIAGETDTQYF
many	TRBD2	TRBV7-9	TRBJ2-7	TGTGCCAGCAGCTTAGGACCGGAGCAGGGACTAGCGGGAGCCTACGAGCAGTACTTC	CASSLGPEQGLAGAYEQYF
NA	NA	TRBV7-3	TRBJ2-1	TGTGCCAGCAGCCCAAGCGGGCTCGGCGATGAGCAGTTCTTC	CASSPSGLGDEQFF
NA	TRBD2	TRBV20-1	TRBJ2-7	TGCAGTGCTCCCACGGGACTAGCGGGAGCCTACGAGCAGTACTTC	CSAPTGLAGAYEQYF
many	NA	TRBV11-2	TRBJ1-2	TGTGCCAGCAGCTTAGGATCAGGGGCGGTTGGCTACACCTTC	CASSLGSGAVGYTF
few	TRBD1	TRBV15	TRBJ2-5	TGTGCCACCAGCAGGCCCCCGGGACAGGGGATTGAGACCCAGTACTTC	CATSRPPGQGIETQYF
many	NA	TRBV27	TRBJ2-1	TGTGCCAGCAGTGTGGGACTCCACTACAATGAGCAGTTCTTC	CASSVGLHYNEQFF
few	NA	TRBV6-1	TRBJ2-1	TGTGCCAGCAGTGAACAGCGGAGCTCCTACAATGAGCAGTTCTTC	CASSEQRSSYNEQFF
many	TRBD2	TRBV14	TRBJ2-1	TGTGCCAGCAGCCACCTGGCTAGCGGGAACTATGAGCAGTTCTTC	CASSHLASGNYEQFF
few	NA	TRBV5-1	TRBJ1-2	TGCGCCAGCAGCGCGGGACCCCGCCTTATCCAATACACTAACTATGGCTACACCTTC	CASSAGPRLIQYTNYGYTF
NA	TRBD2	TRBV5-6	TRBJ2-1	TGTGCCAGCAGCTTGACTAGCGGTTACAATGAGCGGTTCTTC	CASSLTSGYNERFF
NA	NA	TRBV28	TRBJ2-6	TGTGCCAGCAATTTTGGGGCCAACGTCCTGACTTTC	CASNFGANVLTF
NA	NA	TRBV29-1	TRBJ1-1	TGCAGCGTACGAAGCAGGGGAGACACTGAAGCTTTCTTT	CSVRSRGDTEAFF
NA	TRBD1	TRBV6-1	TRBJ1-2	TGTGCCAGCAGCAAGGGACAGGGGGCGAGTGGCTACACCTTC	CASSKGQGASGYTF
few	NA	TRBV24-1	TRBJ2-3	TGTGCCATATCCGGGGTAGGGACAGATACGCAGTATTTT	CAISGVGTDTQYF
many	TRBD2	TRBV7-9	TRBJ2-5	TGTGCCAGCAGCTTAGCGGGAGGGCGCGAAGAGACCCAGTACTTC	CASSLAGGREETQYF
many	NA	TRBV20-1	TRBJ2-3	TGCAGTGCTAGGCGAACAGGGCCAGATACGCAGTATTTT	CSARRTGPDTQYF
NA	NA	TRBV11-2	TRBJ2-1	TGTGCCAGCAGCCGACAGTTTGAGCAGTTCTTC	CASSRQFEQFF
NA	TRBD2	TRBV6-1	TRBJ2-7	TGTGCCAGCAGTTTTGCGCGGGAGAAAAACGAGCAGTACTTC	CASSFAREKNEQYF
NA	TRBD2	TRBV14	TRBJ2-1	TGTGCCAGCAGCCACCACGGGAGGGCCAACTCCTACAATGAGCAGTTCTTC	CASSHHGRANSYNEQFF
NA	NA	TRBV27	TRBJ2-1	TGTGCCAGCAGTTTTTTGGAGGGGGTATACAATGAGCAGTTCTTC	CASSFLEGVYNEQFF
once	NA	TRBV7-9	TRBJ2-1	TGTGCCAGCAGCCCAGGGGTGATTGAGCAGTCCTTC	CASSPGVIEQSF
few	NA	TRBV6-2/TRBV6-3	TRBJ1-5	TGTGCCAGCAGTTACCTGGGACGGCGGAATCAGCCCCAGCATTTT	CASSYLGRRNQPQHF
NA	NA	TRBV3-1	TRBJ1-2	TGTGCCAGCAGCCAAGATGGTGGGGGCACAAGGGGCTACACCTTC	CASSQDGGGTRGYTF
NA	TRBD2	TRBV9	TRBJ2-3	TGTGCCAGCAGCGTGGGACTAGCACCAGATACGCAGTATTTT	CASSVGLAPDTQYF
many	NA	TRBV11-2	TRBJ2-5	TGTGCCAGCAGTTACTCCACCGGCACACCAGAGACCCAGTACTTC	CASSYSTGTPETQYF
many	NA	TRBV7-3	TRBJ2-3	TGTGCCAGCAGCTTAGGACTTAAGGCAGATACGCAGTATTTT	CASSLGLKADTQYF
many	TRBD2	TRBV7-9	TRBJ2-7	TGTGTCAGCAGCCCAGGGGCGGGAGGCCACGAGCAGTACTTC	CVSSPGAGGHEQYF
few	NA	TRBV6-2/TRBV6-3	TRBJ2-2	TGTGCCAGCAGAACGGGGACCGGGGAGCTGTTTTTT	CASRTGTGELFF
many	TRBD2	TRBV6-2/TRBV6-3	TRBJ2-3	TGTGCCAGCAGTTCTCTTGGGAGCGGGAGATGGGATACGCAGTATTTT	CASSSLGSGRWDTQYF
NA	TRBD2	TRBV7-2	TRBJ2-3	TGTGCCAGCAGCTTAGCCGGGACTAGCGGGAGTACAGATACGCAGTATTTT	CASSLAGTSGSTDTQYF
many	TRBD1	TRBV2	TRBJ1-1	TGTGCCACCCAGATGACAGGGGGCTTTACCACTGAAGCTTTCTTT	CATQMTGGFTTEAFF
few	NA	TRBV18	TRBJ2-2	TGTGCCAGCTCACCGGGTCTGATGTGGTACAGCACCGGGGAGCTGTTTTTT	CASSPGLMWYSTGELFF